A selection of T cell receptor beta chains follows, all from one sample in a study of cytomegalovirus exposure and HLA in healthy donors. This table comes from immunoSEQ multiplex PCR, and its TCRdb copy is limited to in-frame clones, with some not included. Of 150,000 to 250,000 clones listed, 79% were seen once; the top ten hold around 1.6%. The sequencing sample was made of PBMCs. The receptors shown here come from a girl aged 10 to 17 in good health and CMV-seropositive. The conserved cysteine and the conserved F or W are not part of the CDR3 here.

cdr3_aa | cdr3_length | j_call | v_call
AISPGQGSGNTIY | 13 | TRBJ1-3 | TRBV10-3
ASTQGTSTETQY | 12 | TRBJ2-5 | TRBV5-1
ASSQDGGPSYEQY | 13 | TRBJ2-7 | TRBV4-3
ASSRSRQESTEAF | 13 | TRBJ1-1 | TRBV14
ASTSLAGGGYT | 11 | TRBJ1-2 | TRBV13
ASSIGGQGAYEQY | 13 | TRBJ2-7 | TRBV19
ASSQSRDRGIEKLF | 14 | TRBJ1-4 | TRBV5-4
ASSDCIGGEVWNQPQH | 16 | TRBJ1-5 | TRBV6-4
ASSFLAGGETQY | 12 | TRBJ2-5 | TRBV5-4
ASSLAGGVANEQF | 13 | TRBJ2-1 | TRBV7-2
ASSLDRGGYGYT | 12 | TRBJ1-2 | TRBV11-2
ASSQGWAGGPGETQY | 15 | TRBJ2-5 | TRBV4-1
ASQKELWDEKLF | 12 | TRBJ1-4 | TRBV10-1
ASSWEKGGTQLDSYEQY | 17 | TRBJ2-7 | TRBV11-3